These 28 T cell receptor beta chains share one sample of origin, sequenced in a study of blood T cells in healthy people across ages. Next came a second PCR, run for about 7 to 11 cycles, which used a sample-barcoded 5' primer along with a J-beta primer mix. TCRdb fed the 5' RACE reads into MiXCR, producing one record per CDR3 protein. The sample includes about 700,000 distinct CDR3 sequences, approximately 30% seen only once; the top ten take about 16%. Sequenced input: blood. The source is an elderly woman in good health.

A remark on this clonotype: With a much larger clone just one base away, this may be a read error. DNA of the CDR3: TGTGCCAGCACCAAACCGGGACGGACATACGAGCAGTACTTC. Residues: CASTKPGRTYEQYF. This chain links TRBV6-5 with TRBJ2-7, with D tentatively TRBD1 or TRBD2 (5 bases each). V shed 7 bases and J shed 4 bases, with 17 bases lying between them. CDR1 and CDR2 (germline): MNHEY, SVGAGI. The CDR3 covers 14 residues.

This clonotype was seen only a few times. CDR3 nucleotide sequence: TGTGCCAGCAGTTCGGGCATCCTTTACACTGAAGCTTTCTTT. This encodes CASSSGILYTEAFF. The rearrangement joins TRBV27 to TRBJ1-1; D is uncertain. From germline, CDR1 is MNHEY and CDR2 SMNVEV (reference sequence). Trimming pared 4 bases from V and 3 bases from J, leaving 12 bases between. The CDR3 covers 14 residues.

CDR3 bases: TGCAGTGCTAGAGATATGGGGGGAGTGTATACGCAGTATTTT. Translated, it gives CSARDMGGVYTQYF. The V call is TRBV20-1, the J call TRBJ2-3; TRBD2 might be the D (6 bases). Trimming pared 0 bases from V and 7 bases from J, leaving 14 bases between. Germline loops: CDR1 DFQATT, CDR2 SNEGSKA (reference sequence). CDR3 size: 14 residues.

This clonotype was observed at least ten times. The chain employs TRBV4-2 and TRBJ2-5, with 8 nucleotides matching TRBD2. The length of the CDR3 is 18 residues. J lost 0 bases, V lost 1 base, and 10 bases had no gene match. Germline values: CDR1 LGHNA, CDR2 YNFKEQ. The CDR3 sequence is CASSQGGRSGGHQETQYF. The DNA for the CDR3 is TGTGCCAGCAGCCAAGGGGGGAGGAGCGGGGGACACCAAGAGACCCAGTACTTC.

The sample holds many counts of this clonotype. This chain joins TRBV7-3 and TRBJ2-1; D possibly matches TRBD1 or TRBD2 (5 bases each). The V gene's germline CDR1 is SGHTA and CDR2 FQGTGA. With 0 bases removed from V and 7 bases from J, the gap between germline ends came to 13 bases. This CDR3 spans 15 amino acids. The CDR3 bases are TGTGCCAGCAGCTTAACCCCGGGGCGGAATAATGAGCAGTTCTTC. The encoded protein is CASSLTPGRNNEQFF. Supplemented by reference TRBV7-3 and TRBJ2-1, the full variable domain reads GAGVSQTPSNKVTEKGKYVELRCDPISGHTALYWYRQSLGQGPEFLIYFQGTGAADDSGLPNDRFFAVRPEGSVSTLKIQRTERGDSAVYLCASSLTPGRNNEQFFGPGTRLTVL.

On this clonotype itself: Just one base apart from a much larger clone, this may be a read error. V usage is TRBV29-1 and J usage is TRBJ1-2; TRBD1 agrees at 10 bases. From germline, CDR1 is SQVTM and CDR2 ANQGSEA. CDR3 length equals 15 residues. CDR3 residues: CGVHIPGQGLYGYTF. The DNA for the CDR3 is TGCGGCGTTCACATACCGGGACAGGGGCTCTATGGCTACACCTTC.

Details on this clonotype: A much more abundant neighbour one base away suggests this may be a read error. The rearrangement uses TRBV20-1 and TRBJ2-5, with D perhaps assigned TRBD1 or TRBD2 (6 bases each). Germline loops: CDR1 DFQATT, CDR2 SNEGSKA (reference sequence). This CDR3 is 14 amino acids long. V was shortened by 1 base and J by 5 bases, with 14 bases between the two germline ends. CDR3 sequence reads: CSARVPGAGETQYF. The CDR3 coding sequence is TGCAGTGCTAGAGTTCCGGGGGCTGGGGAGACCCAGTACTTC.

This clonotype occurred many times. The chain combines TRBV6-2 or TRBV6-3 with TRBJ1-6, with a tentative D call TRBD1 (5 bases). The CDR3 has 16 amino acids. The V end lost 4 bases, the J end lost 10 bases, and 20 bases lay between the germline ends. Germline V gives CDR1 MNHEY, CDR2 SVGEGT. CDR3 DNA sequence: TGTGCCAGCAGTTCTAAGAGGGGACCTGAACAATCACCCCTCCACTTT. Translating gives CASSSKRGPEQSPLHF.

In regard to this clonotype: Sequence at one end of the junction differs from germline and may be a read error. The chain carries TRBV20-1 and TRBJ1-1; the D gene is possibly TRBD1 (5 bases). Germline V CDR1 and CDR2: DFQATT, SNEGSKA (reference sequence). The CDR3 has 14 amino acids. The CDR3 nucleotides are TGCAGTCCTAGGTTGGATGGGGCAGGGACTGAAGCTTTCTTT. It encodes CSPRLDGAGTEAFF.

On this clonotype: A much larger clone differs by one base, so this may be a read error. The CDR3 loop reads CANSQPGIGTDTQYF. CDR3 bases: TGTGCCAACAGCCAACCCGGGATCGGAACAGATACGCAGTATTTT. The V and J genes are TRBV3-1 and TRBJ2-3, with D perhaps matching TRBD2 (5 bases). The CDR3 has 15 amino acids. Germline lookup yields CDR1 LGHDT and CDR2 YNNKEL (reference sequence).

This clonotype was found many times. Given a much more abundant clone one base away, this may be a read error. The rearrangement uses TRBV4-1 and TRBJ2-7, with 12 bases aligning to TRBD1. Germline trimming cut 4 bases from V and 7 bases from J; bases unmatched to any gene: 17. This CDR3 has 18 amino acids. CDR1 MGHRA and CDR2 YSYEKL come from the germline V gene. The CDR3, as DNA: TGCGCCAGCAGCCCTGCCGGGACAGGGGGCGAACTCTGGAAAGAGCAGTACTTC. It is translated as CASSPAGTGGELWKEQYF.

This clonotype was counted many times. The chain recombines TRBV5-5 with TRBJ2-1; perhaps TRBD1 as D (6 bases). V lost 5 bases to trimming and J lost 2 bases, with 14 bases between them. CDR3 size: 15 residues. The germline gives CDR1 SGHKS, CDR2 YYEKEE (reference sequence). Here the CDR3 reads CASSLTGRAYNEQFF. As DNA, the CDR3 is TGTGCCAGCAGTCTAACAGGGCGCGCCTACAATGAGCAGTTCTTC.

The chain joins TRBV20-1 to TRBJ1-5; the D gene is possibly TRBD1 (6 bases). V lost 5 bases and J lost 3, with 11 bases in between. CDR3 length: 13 amino acids. Germline V lookup: CDR1 DFQATT, CDR2 SNEGSKA (reference sequence). The CDR3 protein is CSAGSGVNQPQHF. Written as DNA, the CDR3 is TGCAGTGCTGGCTCAGGGGTCAATCAGCCCCAGCATTTT.

The chain has TRBV6-1 and TRBJ1-5; 9 positions match TRBD1. Germline-derived CDR1 and CDR2 are MNHNS and SASEGT. V dropped 6 bases and J dropped 0; count of bases not matched to a gene: 9. This CDR3 has 17 amino acids. The chain's CDR3 is CASRRSGTGNSNQPQHF. DNA for the CDR3: TGTGCCAGCAGGAGGTCTGGGACAGGGAATAGCAATCAGCCCCAGCATTTT.

This sequence joins TRBV7-2 and TRBJ2-2, with D unclear. From germline, CDR1 is SGHTA and CDR2 FQGNSA. The CDR3 loop spans 13 amino acids. V lost 4 bases to trimming and J lost 9 bases, with 12 bases between them. CDR3 loop: CASSSLRNRELFF. The CDR3 DNA sequence: TGTGCCAGCAGCTCCCTCCGGAACCGGGAGCTGTTTTTT.

This clonotype was seen at least ten times. The CDR3 spells CAWSPRLSGANVLTF. Here the CDR3 DNA reads TGTGCCTGGAGTCCTAGACTATCTGGGGCCAACGTCCTGACTTTC. The chain links TRBV30 to TRBJ2-6; a weak D match, TRBD2 (5 bases). V gave up 2 bases and J gave up 1 base, with 9 bases separating them. Looked up from germline, CDR1 is GTSNPN and CDR2 is SVGIG (reference sequence). This CDR3 is 15 amino acids long.

This clonotype came up a few times. The chain is built from TRBV28 and TRBJ2-7; no firm D call. The germline V gene has CDR1 MDHEN and CDR2 SYDVKM. Trimming shortened V by 1 base and J by 6 bases, and 10 bases separated the two germline ends. The CDR3 has 13 residues. CDR3 residues: CASSLSHVSEQYF. In DNA, the CDR3 is TGTGCCAGCAGTTTATCCCATGTATCCGAGCAGTACTTC.

The gene calls are TRBV24-1 and TRBJ2-1, with 11 bases identical to TRBD1. The V and J ends lost 9 bases and 0 bases, in that order; junction bases with no gene match: 3. Per germline, CDR1 KGHDR and CDR2 SFDVKD. This CDR3 region has 15 residues. CDR3 residues: CATEGQGGSYNEQFF. The CDR3 nucleotides are TGTGCCACCGAGGGACAGGGGGGCTCCTACAATGAGCAGTTCTTC.

This rearrangement joins TRBV24-1 to TRBJ2-5, with D tentatively TRBD1 or TRBD2 (5 bases each). Germline loops: CDR1 KGHDR, CDR2 SFDVKD. The length of the CDR3 is 13 residues. Trimming removed 2 bases at V and 4 bases at J, with 7 bases between. The CDR3 loop is CATSDSGAETQYF. For the CDR3, the DNA is TGTGCCACCAGTGATTCCGGGGCAGAGACCCAGTACTTC.

This clonotype was seen many times. The J gene is TRBJ2-3, the V gene TRBV10-3; D might be TRBD1 (6 bases). The V gene lost 8 bases and the J gene lost 4 bases, with 10 bases spanning the gap. CDR3 size: 12 residues. Germline assignment: CDR1 ENHRY and CDR2 SYGVKD. CDR3 coding DNA: TGTGCCATCGGGGGCTCGGCAGATACGCAGTATTTT. Translating it yields CAIGGSADTQYF.

Remarks on this clonotype: The final CDR3 position lacks the conserved phenylalanine or tryptophan, pointing to a likely read error. The chain links TRBV11-2 to TRBJ2-1; the match to TRBD2 covers 8 bases. CDR3 length: 15 residues. From germline, CDR1 is SGHAT and CDR2 FQNNGV. V dropped 6 bases and J dropped 3; count of bases not matched to a gene: 7. The chain's CDR3 is CASSLAGGGYNEQFC. CDR3 nucleotides: TGTGCCAGCAGTCTCGCGGGAGGCGGCTACAATGAGCAGTTCTGC.

This clonotype has at least ten counts. This rearrangement joins TRBV9 to TRBJ1-2; no definite D call. Trimming left V 3 bases short and J 4 bases short, with 10 bases between. There are 13 residues in the CDR3. Germline values: CDR1 SGDLS, CDR2 YYNGEE. CDR3 loop: CASSGGSSYGYTF. The CDR3 coding sequence is TGTGCCAGCAGCGGGGGAAGCAGCTATGGCTACACCTTC.

The sample holds many counts of this clonotype. The gene calls are TRBV29-1 and TRBJ1-2; D is undetermined. V dropped 2 bases and J dropped 3 bases, with 19 bases sitting between them. The CDR3 covers 16 residues. Germline assignment: CDR1 SQVTM and CDR2 ANQGSEA. The CDR3: CSVEHAGDRPDYGYTF. Here the CDR3 DNA reads TGCAGCGTTGAACACGCCGGGGATCGACCAGACTATGGCTACACCTTC.

V and J are TRBV18 and TRBJ2-4; the D is unclear. With the DNA end fitting TRBJ2-5 better, the J assignment may be wrong. The V gene's germline CDR1 is KGHSH and CDR2 LQKENI. CDR3 length: 12 amino acids. The DNA for the CDR3 is TGTGCCAGCTCTCCAGTCCAAGAGACCCAGTACTTC. Amino acid sequence: CASSPVQETQYF.

CDR3 amino acids: CASSNRGGEQYF. CDR3 sequence (DNA): TGTGCCAGCAGCAACCGGGGGGGCGAGCAGTACTTC. This chain connects TRBV11-3 to TRBJ2-7; 8 bases fit TRBD2. The junction had 3 bases not matched to a gene; V was cut back by 5 bases and J by 6 bases. This CDR3 is built from 12 residues. Germline values: CDR1 SGHNT, CDR2 YENEEA.

A word on this clonotype: A read error is possible here, since a much larger clone lies one base away. The rearrangement links TRBV12-3 or TRBV12-4 to TRBJ2-1; D is possibly TRBD2 (6 bases). V lost 3 bases to trimming and J lost 8 bases, with 14 bases between them. The CDR3 runs 14 residues. CDR3 protein: CASSLAGPRDEQFF. The DNA for the CDR3 is TGTGCCAGCAGTTTGGCGGGGCCTAGGGATGAGCAGTTCTTC.

This clonotype has a count of ten or more. This rearrangement joins TRBV2 to TRBJ2-1; 11 positions match TRBD2. The germline CDR1 and CDR2 sequences are SNHLY and FYNNEI. Unmatched junction bases numbered 10, after V lost 4 bases and J lost 2 bases. CDR3 length: 18 residues. The CDR3, as DNA: TGTGCCAGCAGTGCGGTTAGCGGGGGGGGGAGCCCCTACAATGAGCAGTTCTTC. This codes for CASSAVSGGGSPYNEQFF.

In its sample, this clonotype was seen many times. The chain combines TRBV15 with TRBJ2-6; TRBD1 agrees at 8 bases. The junction had 8 bases not matched to a gene; V was cut back by 0 bases and J by 4 bases. Germline V CDR1 and CDR2: LNHNV, YYDKDF (reference sequence). This CDR3 has 18 amino acids. The CDR3 reads CATSREQGALPGANVLTF. In DNA, the CDR3 is TGTGCCACCAGCAGAGAGCAGGGGGCCTTACCCGGGGCCAACGTCCTGACTTTC.